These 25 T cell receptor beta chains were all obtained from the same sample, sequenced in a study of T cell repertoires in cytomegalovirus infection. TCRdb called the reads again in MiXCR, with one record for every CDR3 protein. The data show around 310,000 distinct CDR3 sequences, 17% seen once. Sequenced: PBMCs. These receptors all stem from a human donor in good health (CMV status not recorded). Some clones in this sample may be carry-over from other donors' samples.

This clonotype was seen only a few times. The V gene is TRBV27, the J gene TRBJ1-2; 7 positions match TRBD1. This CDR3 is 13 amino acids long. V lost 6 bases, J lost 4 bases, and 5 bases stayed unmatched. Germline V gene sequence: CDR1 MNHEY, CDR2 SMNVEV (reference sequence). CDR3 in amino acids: CASSLQGTYGYTF. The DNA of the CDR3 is TGTGCCAGCAGCCTACAGGGGACCTATGGCTACACCTTC.

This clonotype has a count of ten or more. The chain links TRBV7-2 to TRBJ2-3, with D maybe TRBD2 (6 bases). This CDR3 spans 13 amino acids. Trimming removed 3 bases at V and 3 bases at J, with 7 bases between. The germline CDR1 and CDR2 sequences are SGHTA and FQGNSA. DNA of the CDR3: TGTGCCAGCAGCTTTCGGGGGACAGATACGCAGTATTTT. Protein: CASSFRGTDTQYF.

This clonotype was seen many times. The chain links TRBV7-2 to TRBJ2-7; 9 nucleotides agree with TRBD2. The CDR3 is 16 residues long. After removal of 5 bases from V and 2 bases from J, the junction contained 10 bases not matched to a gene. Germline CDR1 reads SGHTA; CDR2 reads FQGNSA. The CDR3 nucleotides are TGTGCCAGCAGCCGCATGCTAGCGGGGTCTACCTACGAGCAGTACTTC. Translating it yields CASSRMLAGSTYEQYF. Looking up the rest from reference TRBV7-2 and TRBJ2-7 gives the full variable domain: GAGVSQSPSNKVTEKGKDVELRCDPISGHTALYWYRQSLGQGLEFLIYFQGNSAPDKSGLPSDRFSAERTGGSVSTLTIQRTQQEDSAVYLCASSRMLAGSTYEQYFGPGTRLTVT.

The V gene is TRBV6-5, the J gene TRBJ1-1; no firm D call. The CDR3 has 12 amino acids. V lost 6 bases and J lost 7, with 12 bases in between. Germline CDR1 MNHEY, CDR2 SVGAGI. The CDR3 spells CASSRFSNEAFF. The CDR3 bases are TGTGCCAGCAGCCGTTTCAGCAATGAAGCTTTCTTT.

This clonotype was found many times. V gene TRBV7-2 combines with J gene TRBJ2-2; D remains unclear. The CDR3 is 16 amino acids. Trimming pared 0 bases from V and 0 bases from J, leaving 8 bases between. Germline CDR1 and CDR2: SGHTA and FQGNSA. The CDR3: CASSLAQTSNTGELFF. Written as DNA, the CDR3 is TGTGCCAGCAGCTTAGCTCAGACTTCGAACACCGGGGAGCTGTTTTTT.

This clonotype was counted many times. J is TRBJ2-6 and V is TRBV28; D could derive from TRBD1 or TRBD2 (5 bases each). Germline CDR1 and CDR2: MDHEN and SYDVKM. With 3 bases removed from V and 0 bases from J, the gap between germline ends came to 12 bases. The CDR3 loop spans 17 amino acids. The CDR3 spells CASSFWGFNSGANVLTF. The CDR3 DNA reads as TGTGCCAGCAGTTTCTGGGGGTTCAACTCTGGGGCCAACGTCCTGACTTTC.

CDR3 amino acids: CASSQINSGANVLTF. CDR3 nucleotide sequence: TGTGCCAGCAGTCAGATTAATTCTGGGGCCAACGTCCTGACTTTC. The V gene is TRBV6-5, the J gene TRBJ2-6; D is unclear. Germline V gives CDR1 MNHEY, CDR2 SVGAGI. Between the trimmed V and J ends, which lost 5 bases and 1 base, there was a span of 9 bases. The CDR3 loop spans 15 amino acids.

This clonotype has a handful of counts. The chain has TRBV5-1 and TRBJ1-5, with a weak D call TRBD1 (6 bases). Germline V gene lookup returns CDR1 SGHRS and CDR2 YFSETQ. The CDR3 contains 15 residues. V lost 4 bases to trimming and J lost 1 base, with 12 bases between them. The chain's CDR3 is CASSATGRSNQPQHF. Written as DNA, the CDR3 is TGCGCCAGCAGCGCCACAGGGCGAAGCAATCAGCCCCAGCATTTT. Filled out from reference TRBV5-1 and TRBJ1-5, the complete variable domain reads KAGVTQTPRYLIKTRGQQVTLSCSPISGHRSVSWYQQTPGQGLQFLFEYFSETQRNKGNFPGRFSGRQFSNSRSEMNVSTLELGDSALYLCASSATGRSNQPQHFGDGTRLSIL.

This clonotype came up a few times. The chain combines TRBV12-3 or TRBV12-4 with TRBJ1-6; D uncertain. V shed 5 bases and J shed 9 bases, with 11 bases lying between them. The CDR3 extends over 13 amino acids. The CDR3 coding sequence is TGTGCCAGCAGTCCCCGGCCGGTTTCACCCCTCCACTTT. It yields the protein CASSPRPVSPLHF.

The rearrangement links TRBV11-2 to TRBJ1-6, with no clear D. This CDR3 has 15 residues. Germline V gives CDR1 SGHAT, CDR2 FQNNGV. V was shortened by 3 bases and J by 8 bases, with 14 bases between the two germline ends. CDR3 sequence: CASSFRLSGHSPLHF. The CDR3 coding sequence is TGTGCCAGCAGCTTTAGGTTAAGCGGGCATTCACCCCTCCACTTT.

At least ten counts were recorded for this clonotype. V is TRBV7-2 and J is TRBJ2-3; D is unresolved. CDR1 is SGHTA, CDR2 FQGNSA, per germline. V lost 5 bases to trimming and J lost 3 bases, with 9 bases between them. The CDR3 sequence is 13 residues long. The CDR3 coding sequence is TGTGCCAGCAGCCCTATACCGACAGATACGCAGTATTTT. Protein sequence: CASSPIPTDTQYF.

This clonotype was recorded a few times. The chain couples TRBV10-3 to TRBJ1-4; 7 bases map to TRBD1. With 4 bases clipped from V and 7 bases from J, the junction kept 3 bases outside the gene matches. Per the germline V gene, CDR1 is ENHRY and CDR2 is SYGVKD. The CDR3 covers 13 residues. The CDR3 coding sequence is TGTGCCATCAGTGGACAGGGTAGTGAAAAACTGTTTTTT. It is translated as CAISGQGSEKLFF.

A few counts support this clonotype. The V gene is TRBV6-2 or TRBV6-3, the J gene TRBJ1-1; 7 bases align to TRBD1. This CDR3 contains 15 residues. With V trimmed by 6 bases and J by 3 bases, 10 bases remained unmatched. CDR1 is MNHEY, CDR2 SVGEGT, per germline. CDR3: CASSPRQGVDTEAFF. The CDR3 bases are TGTGCCAGCAGCCCAAGACAGGGTGTGGACACTGAAGCTTTCTTT.

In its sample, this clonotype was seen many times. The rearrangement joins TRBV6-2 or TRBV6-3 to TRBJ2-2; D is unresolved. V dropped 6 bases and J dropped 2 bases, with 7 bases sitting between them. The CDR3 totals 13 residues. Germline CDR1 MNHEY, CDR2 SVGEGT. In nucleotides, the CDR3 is TGTGCCAGCAGCGGCGCAAACACCGGGGAGCTGTTTTTT. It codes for CASSGANTGELFF.

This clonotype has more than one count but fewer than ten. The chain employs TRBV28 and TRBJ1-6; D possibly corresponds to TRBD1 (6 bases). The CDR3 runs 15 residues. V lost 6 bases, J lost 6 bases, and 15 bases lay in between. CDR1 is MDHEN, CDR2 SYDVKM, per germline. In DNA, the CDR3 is TGTGCCAGCAGGGGACCCGGGACAAGTAATTCACCCCTCCACTTT. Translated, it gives CASRGPGTSNSPLHF. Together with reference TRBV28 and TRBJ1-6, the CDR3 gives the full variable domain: DVKVTQSSRYLVKRTGEKVFLECVQDMDHENMFWYRQDPGLGLRLIYFSYDVKMKEKGDIPEGYSVSREKKERFSLILESASTNQTSMYLCASRGPGTSNSPLHFGNGTRLTVT.

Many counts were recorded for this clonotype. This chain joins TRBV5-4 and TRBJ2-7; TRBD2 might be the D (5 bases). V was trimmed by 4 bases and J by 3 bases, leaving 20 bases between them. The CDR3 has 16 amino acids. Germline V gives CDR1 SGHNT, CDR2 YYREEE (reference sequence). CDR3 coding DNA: TGTGCCAGCAGCACCGGACTCGTCACCCACTACTACGAGCAGTACTTC. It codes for CASSTGLVTHYYEQYF.

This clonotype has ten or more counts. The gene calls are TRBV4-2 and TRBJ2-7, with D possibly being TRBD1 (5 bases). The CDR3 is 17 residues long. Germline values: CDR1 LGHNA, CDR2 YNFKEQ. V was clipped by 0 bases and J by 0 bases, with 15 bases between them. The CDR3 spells CASSQDVSQGTSYEQYF. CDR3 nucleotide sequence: TGTGCCAGCAGCCAAGATGTCAGCCAGGGCACCTCCTACGAGCAGTACTTC.

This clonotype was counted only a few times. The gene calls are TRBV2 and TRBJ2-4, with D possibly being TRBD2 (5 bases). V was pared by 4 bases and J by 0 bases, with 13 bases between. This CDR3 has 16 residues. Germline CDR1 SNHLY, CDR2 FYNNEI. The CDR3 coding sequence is TGTGCCAGCAGTGCGGACTGGGAAAAAGCCAAAAACATTCAGTACTTC. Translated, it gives CASSADWEKAKNIQYF. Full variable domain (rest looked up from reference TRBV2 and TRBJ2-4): EPEVTQTPSHQVTQMGQEVILRCVPISNHLYFYWYRQILGQKVEFLVSFYNNEISEKSEIFDDQFSVERPDGSNFTLKIRSTKLEDSAMYFCASSADWEKAKNIQYFGAGTRLSVL.

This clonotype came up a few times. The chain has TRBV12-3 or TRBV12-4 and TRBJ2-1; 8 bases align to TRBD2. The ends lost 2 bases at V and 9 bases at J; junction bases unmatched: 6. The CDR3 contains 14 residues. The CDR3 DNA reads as TGTGCCAGCAGTTTACTCGGGGGGGGGGGTGAGCAGTTCTTC. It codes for CASSLLGGGGEQFF.

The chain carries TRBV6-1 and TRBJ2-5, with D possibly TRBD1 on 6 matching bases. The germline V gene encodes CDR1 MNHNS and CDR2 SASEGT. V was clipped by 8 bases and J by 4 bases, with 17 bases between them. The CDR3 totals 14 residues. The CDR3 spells CASGIQGARETQYF. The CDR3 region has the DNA TGTGCCAGCGGAATACAGGGAGCGCGAGAGACCCAGTACTTC.

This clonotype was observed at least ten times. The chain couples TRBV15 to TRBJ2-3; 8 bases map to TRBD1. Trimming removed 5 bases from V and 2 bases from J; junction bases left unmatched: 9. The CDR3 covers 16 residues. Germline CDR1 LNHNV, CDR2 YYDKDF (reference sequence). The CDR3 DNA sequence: TGTGCCACCAGCGAAACCTCAGGGGGCGACACAGATACGCAGTATTTT. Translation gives CATSETSGGDTDTQYF.

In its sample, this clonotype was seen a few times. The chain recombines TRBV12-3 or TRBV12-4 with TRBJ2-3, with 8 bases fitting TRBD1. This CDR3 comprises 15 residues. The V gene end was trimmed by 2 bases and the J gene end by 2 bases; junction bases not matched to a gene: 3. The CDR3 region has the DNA TGTGCCAGCAGTTTACCAGGGGGCCTCACAGATACGCAGTATTTT. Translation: CASSLPGGLTDTQYF.

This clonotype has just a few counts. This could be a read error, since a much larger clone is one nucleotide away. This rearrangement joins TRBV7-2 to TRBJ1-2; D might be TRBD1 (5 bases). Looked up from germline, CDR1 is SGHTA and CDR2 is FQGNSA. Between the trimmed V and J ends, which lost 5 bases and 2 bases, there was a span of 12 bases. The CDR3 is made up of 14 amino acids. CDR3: CASSRLGTNYGYTF. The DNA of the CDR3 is TGTGCCAGCAGCCGCCTCGGGACGAACTATGGCTACACCTTC.

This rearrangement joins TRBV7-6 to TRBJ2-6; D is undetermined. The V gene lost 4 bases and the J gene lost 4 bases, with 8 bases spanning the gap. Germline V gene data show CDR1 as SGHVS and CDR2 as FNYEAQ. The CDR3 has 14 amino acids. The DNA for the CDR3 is TGTGCCAGCAGCTCCCCCCGGGGGGCCAACGTCCTGACTTTC. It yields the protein CASSSPRGANVLTF.

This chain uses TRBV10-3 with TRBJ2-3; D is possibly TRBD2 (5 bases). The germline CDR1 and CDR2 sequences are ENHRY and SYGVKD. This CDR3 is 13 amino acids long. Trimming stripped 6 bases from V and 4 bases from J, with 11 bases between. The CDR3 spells CAIREAGSDTQYF. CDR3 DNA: TGTGCCATCAGGGAGGCAGGCTCAGATACGCAGTATTTT.